This TCR beta chain derives from a study of control samples from healthy donors and cancer patients. V dropped 3 bases and J dropped 2; count of bases not matched to a gene: 10. Germline V gene data show CDR1 as MNHNS and CDR2 as SASEGT. The CDR3 totals 17 residues. Profiling relied on immunoSEQ multiplex PCR, and the TCRdb table lists in-frame clones only, not all of them. In the table there are around 120,000 clones, more than 85% of which are singletons. The chain recombines TRBV6-1 with TRBJ1-5; 7 nucleotides agree with TRBD1. Sample: blood. The TCR comes from a man aged 25 to 45 in good health. CDR3 sequence (DNA): TGTGCCAGCAGTGACAGGGGGGCCCCCGGAGGCAATCAGCCCCAGCATTTT. Protein sequence: CASSDRGAPGGNQPQHF.